This T cell receptor (beta chain) was obtained from a study of T cell responses to AZD1222 COVID-19 vaccine (dated by TCRdb to about 2021). About the study as a whole: A total of about 230 trial participants underwent TCR sequencing, of whom 207 received two doses of AZD1222 and 26 received two doses of the MenACWY control vaccine. Enrollment into the trials was organized by age into subgroups of 18-55, 56-69 and 70-plus years, and those subgroups contained about 160, 30 and 59 TCR-sequenced participants, respectively. What the work shows at the level of the full study, not this receptor alone: Because no samples from the day 14 peak response were available, repertoires could be characterized only after the peak T cell response. The 56-69-year group was small, and its depth increase did not reach significance, likely because of low power. After two AZD1222 doses, spike-specific TCR breadth and depth were significantly higher than at day 0 and than in MenACWY recipients. Participants were mostly white British, with more females than males. The authors suggested clonal diversity may have been underestimated. Conclusions about previously exposed vaccinees are limited, since just 6 or 7 AZD1222 recipients were seropositive for SARS-CoV-2 at baseline. Nearly half of unique spike-specific TCRs reportedly recognized epitopes outside regions mutated in the B.1.351 and B.1.1.7 variants. Vaccine-associated CD4 TCRs spanned the whole spike protein, with dominant responses in regions 160-218 and 743-854.

With respect to this clone: Its antigen is currently not known. Base qualities are not recorded, but no much larger clone differs from it by a single base.

According to the study, the label for this sample's time point signals: about 28 days (+/-7) after the second vaccine dose. Because spike-specific TCR depth and breadth did not differ between the two schedules, AZD1222 recipients who got a second dose at roughly 4 weeks were pooled with those who got a second dose at roughly 12 weeks. Vaccinee samples were obtained from the UK trials COV001 and COV002, which included a single-blind randomized controlled phase 2/3 trial of AZD1222 (ChAdOx1 nCoV-19) in healthy adults. For TCRbeta chain sequencing, PBMC samples were collected from trial participants at day 0 and at day 28 after the second dose. Via the germline V gene, CDR1 is SQVTM and CDR2 ANQGSEA. Reading from cysteine to phenylalanine, the CDR3 counts 13 amino acids. Here the CDR3 DNA is all that survives: 39 bases in frame from base 1. V lost 3 bases and J lost 8 bases, and the count of bases not matched to a germline gene is 5.

The CDR3 regions of human TCRbeta chains were analyzed by immunosequencing. In the paper's pipeline: Repertoire TCRs were matched against a reference library of SARS-CoV-2-specific TCRs generated with the MIRA antigen-specificity platform. Breadth meant the fraction of unique TCRs that were SARS-CoV-2-associated, whereas depth meant the fraction of total T cells that were SARS-CoV-2-associated. Using the MIRA data, each spike-specific TCR was mapped to the spike region that the TCR reacts to and placed in a CD4 or CD8 class. Log10-transformed breadth and depth values were compared by one-way ANOVA with Sidak's multiple comparisons tests. The table comes from immuneACCESS by way of TCRdb, which keeps in-frame sequences with V and J called. Part of the clones is missing from these tables; in studies checked, under half for an unresolved V gene and the rest for unknown reasons. The V and J calls and the clone size are those of that table, but D and trimming were determined from the DNA. The sample table holds 110,000 to 150,000 clones, of which roughly 90% were seen once. The ten largest account for around 3.5% of the sample.

The clonotype was recovered from an adult who received the AZD1222 COVID-19 vaccine. Here the chain combines TRBV29-1 and TRBJ2-1, and TRBD2 aligns with 9 junction nucleotides. The sequencing used peripheral blood, collected 28 days after the second AZD1222 dose. CDR3 sequence: CSVDATSGYEQFF. In nucleotides, the sequence is TGCAGCGTTGATGCGACTAGCGGCTATGAGCAGTTCTTC.